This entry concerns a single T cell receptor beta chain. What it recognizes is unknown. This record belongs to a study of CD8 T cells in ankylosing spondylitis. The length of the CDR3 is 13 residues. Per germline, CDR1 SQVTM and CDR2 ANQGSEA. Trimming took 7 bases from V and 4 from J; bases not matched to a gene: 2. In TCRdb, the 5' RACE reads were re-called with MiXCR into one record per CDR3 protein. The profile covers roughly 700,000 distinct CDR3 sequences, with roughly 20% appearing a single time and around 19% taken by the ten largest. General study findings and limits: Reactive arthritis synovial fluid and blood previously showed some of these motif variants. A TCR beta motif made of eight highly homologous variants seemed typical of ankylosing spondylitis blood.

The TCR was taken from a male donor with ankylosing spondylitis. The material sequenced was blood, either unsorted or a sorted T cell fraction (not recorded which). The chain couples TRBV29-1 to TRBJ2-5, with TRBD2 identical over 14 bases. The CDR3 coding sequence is TGCAGCGGGGGGACTAGCGGGGGAGAGACCCAGTACTTC. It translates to CSGGTSGGETQYF.